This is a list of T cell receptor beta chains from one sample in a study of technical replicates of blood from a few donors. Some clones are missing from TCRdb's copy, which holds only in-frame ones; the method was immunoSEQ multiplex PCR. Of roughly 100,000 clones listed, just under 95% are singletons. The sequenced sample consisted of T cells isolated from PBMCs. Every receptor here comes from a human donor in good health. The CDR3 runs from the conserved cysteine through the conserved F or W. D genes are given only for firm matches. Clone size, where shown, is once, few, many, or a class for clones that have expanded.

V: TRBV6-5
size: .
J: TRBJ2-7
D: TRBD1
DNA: TGTGCCAGCAATCATGGGACAGATAGCTACGAGCAGTACTTC
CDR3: CASNHGTDSYEQYF

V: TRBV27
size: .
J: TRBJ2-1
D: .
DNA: TGTGCCAGCAGAGAGTGGGGGGAGCCCTACAATGAGCAGTTCTTC
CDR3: CASREWGEPYNEQFF

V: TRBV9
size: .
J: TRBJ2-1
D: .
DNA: TGTGCCAGCAGCGTTCTGGACGGCGGGACCTACAATGAGCAGTTCTTC
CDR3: CASSVLDGGTYNEQFF

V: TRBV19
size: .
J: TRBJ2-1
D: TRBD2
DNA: TGTGCCAGTAGTAGCTCCCCTAGCGGGCACTTTCCCTACAATGAGCAGTTCTTC
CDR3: CASSSSPSGHFPYNEQFF

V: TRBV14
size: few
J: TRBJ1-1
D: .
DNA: TGTGCCAGCAGCCACTGGCCCACTGAAGCTTTCTTT
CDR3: CASSHWPTEAFF

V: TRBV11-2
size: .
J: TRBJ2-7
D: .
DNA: TGTGCCAGCAGCTTAGGTGGGCCCTACGAGCAGTACTTC
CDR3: CASSLGGPYEQYF

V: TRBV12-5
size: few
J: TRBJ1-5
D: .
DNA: TGTGCTAGTGGTACACAGCATCAGCCCCAGCATTTT
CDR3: CASGTQHQPQHF

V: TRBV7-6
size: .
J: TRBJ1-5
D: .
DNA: TGTGCCAGCAGCTTTGGGGCTCCTCAGCCCCAGCATTTT
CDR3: CASSFGAPQPQHF

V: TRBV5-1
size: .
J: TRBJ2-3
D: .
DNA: TGCGCCAGCAGCCTGGAGACAGGCACAGATACGCAGTATTTT
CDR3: CASSLETGTDTQYF

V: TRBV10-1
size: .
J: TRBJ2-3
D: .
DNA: TGCGCCAGCAGTGATTTCCAATCCCGAGGACAGGATACGCAGTATTTT
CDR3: CASSDFQSRGQDTQYF

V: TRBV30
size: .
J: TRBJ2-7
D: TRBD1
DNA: TGTGCCTGGAGTCCACCGACCGGGACAGGGTTTTACGAGCAGTACTTC
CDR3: CAWSPPTGTGFYEQYF

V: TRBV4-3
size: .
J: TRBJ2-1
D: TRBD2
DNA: TGCGCCAGCAGCCAAGCTCCAGGGGGACTAGCGGGGGAGCAGTTCTTC
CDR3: CASSQAPGGLAGEQFF

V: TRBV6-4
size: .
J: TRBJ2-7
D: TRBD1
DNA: TGTGCCAGCAGAAGTCAACCCGGGACAGGGCACGAGCAGTACTTC
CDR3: CASRSQPGTGHEQYF

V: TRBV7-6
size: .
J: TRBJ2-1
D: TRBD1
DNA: TGTGCCAGCAGCCGGGACAGCTACAATGAGCAGTTCTTC
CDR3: CASSRDSYNEQFF

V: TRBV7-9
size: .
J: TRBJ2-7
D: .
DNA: TGTGCCAGCAGCCCGTTGACTAGAAGCGAGCAGTACTTC
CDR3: CASSPLTRSEQYF

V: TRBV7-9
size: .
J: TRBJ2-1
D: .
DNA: TGTGCCAGCAGCTTAGCGTTGAGCAGGGTGTTAGAGCAGTTCTTC
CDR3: CASSLALSRVLEQFF

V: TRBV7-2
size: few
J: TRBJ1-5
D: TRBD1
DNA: TGTGCCAGCAGCTTAAGGCAGGGGGCTCAGCCCCAGCATTTT
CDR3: CASSLRQGAQPQHF

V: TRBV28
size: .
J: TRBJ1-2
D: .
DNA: TGTGCCAGCAGTTTAGATCCCCTCATCTCCTACGGCTACACCTTC
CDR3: CASSLDPLISYGYTF

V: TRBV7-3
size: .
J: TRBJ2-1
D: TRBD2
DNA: TGTGCCAGCAGCTTAACGTCTAGCGGGACCTACAATGAGCAGTTCTTC
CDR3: CASSLTSSGTYNEQFF

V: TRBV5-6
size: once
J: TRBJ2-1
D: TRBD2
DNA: TGTGCCAGCAGCTTGGCCGTAGCGGGAGGGCCTCTTGATGAGCAGTTCTTC
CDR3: CASSLAVAGGPLDEQFF

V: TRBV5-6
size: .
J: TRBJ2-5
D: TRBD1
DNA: TGTGCCAGCAGCTTGGGCACAGGGGGCGTTTGGGGTCCACAAGAGACCCAGTACTTC
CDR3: CASSLGTGGVWGPQETQYF

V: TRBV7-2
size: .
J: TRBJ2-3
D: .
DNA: TGTGCCAGCAGCCCCAGAGCGTCTAGCACAGATACGCAGTATTTT
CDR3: CASSPRASSTDTQYF

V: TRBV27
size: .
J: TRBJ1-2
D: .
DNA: TGTGCCAGCAGTCTAAGGACATCTTCTGGCTATGGCTACACCTTC
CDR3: CASSLRTSSGYGYTF

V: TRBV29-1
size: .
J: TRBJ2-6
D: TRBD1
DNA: TGCAGCGTTGCAAACAGGGGATCAGGGGCCAACGTCCTGACTTTC
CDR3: CSVANRGSGANVLTF

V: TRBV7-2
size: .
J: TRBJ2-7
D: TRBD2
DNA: TGTGCCAGCAGCTTCGGCGGGAGCCACGAGCAGTACTTC
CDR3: CASSFGGSHEQYF